These T cell receptor beta chains were read from a single sample in a study of hypomethylating agent response in myelodysplastic syndrome. The assay was immunoSEQ multiplex PCR, and TCRdb's table has in-frame clones only and misses some. Here the sample spans approximately 5,900 clones, around 80% being singletons. Here the sequenced sample was bone marrow, taken before or after starting hypomethylating agent treatment for myelodysplastic syndrome (not recorded which). The source of these receptors is a human donor with myelodysplastic syndrome. The CDR3 runs from the conserved cysteine through the conserved F or W. The D gene is left open where the match is weak. Some rows have no size entry. The others give once, few or many, or a class for an expanded clone.

D: -; length: 14; size: -; J: TRBJ1-1; V: TRBV19; CDR3: CASSIRGTNTEAFF; DNA: TGTGCCAGTAGTATCAGGGGCACGAACACTGAAGCTTTCTTT
D: TRBD1; length: 17; size: -; J: TRBJ2-2; V: TRBV5-1; CDR3: CASSSKQGASRAGELFF; DNA: TGCGCCAGCAGCTCAAAACAGGGGGCGAGTCGTGCCGGGGAGCTGTTTTTT
D: -; length: 15; size: -; J: TRBJ2-6; V: TRBV19; CDR3: CASKPVSSGANVLTF; DNA: TGTGCCAGTAAGCCAGTGAGCTCTGGGGCCAACGTCCTGACTTTC
D: TRBD1; length: 15; size: -; J: TRBJ2-7; V: TRBV5-4; CDR3: CASSLAGTGGPEQYF; DNA: TGTGCCAGCAGCTTGGCCGGGACAGGAGGACCCGAGCAGTACTTC
D: TRBD2; length: 17; size: -; J: TRBJ2-1; V: TRBV15; CDR3: CATSATSGSFSYNEQFF; DNA: TGTGCCACCAGCGCGACTAGCGGGTCTTTCTCCTACAATGAGCAGTTCTTC
D: -; length: 13; size: -; J: TRBJ1-1; V: TRBV5-4; CDR3: CASSGGRNTEAFF; DNA: TGTGCCAGCAGTGGGGGGAGGAACACTGAAGCTTTCTTT
D: -; length: 13; size: -; J: TRBJ2-5; V: TRBV6-4; CDR3: CASSVNSQETQYF; DNA: TGTGCCAGCAGTGTGAACAGTCAAGAGACCCAGTACTTC
D: -; length: 14; size: once; J: TRBJ2-1; V: TRBV15; CDR3: CATEDFLGGDEQFF; DNA: TGTGCCACCGAGGATTTCCTCGGTGGCGATGAGCAGTTCTTC
D: -; length: 15; size: once; J: TRBJ2-5; V: TRBV30; CDR3: CAWSRGLAAIETQYF; DNA: TGTGCCTGGAGCCGGGGGCTAGCGGCAATAGAGACCCAGTACTTC
D: -; length: 16; size: -; J: TRBJ1-2; V: TRBV15; CDR3: CATSRDSAGGFYGYTF; DNA: TGTGCCACCAGCAGAGATTCGGCGGGGGGATTCTATGGCTACACCTTC
D: TRBD1; length: 16; size: -; J: TRBJ1-4; V: TRBV9; CDR3: CASSVNVGTGSEKLFF; DNA: TGTGCCAGCAGCGTCAACGTCGGGACAGGGTCGGAAAAACTGTTTTTT
D: -; length: 13; size: -; J: TRBJ2-6; V: TRBV19; CDR3: CASRETGANVLTF; DNA: TGTGCCAGTAGGGAAACTGGGGCCAACGTCCTGACTTTC
D: -; length: 15; size: -; J: TRBJ2-1; V: TRBV10-3; CDR3: CAISDLGSSYNEQFF; DNA: TGTGCCATCAGTGATCTCGGGAGCTCCTACAATGAGCAGTTCTTC
D: TRBD1; length: 16; size: -; J: TRBJ2-1; V: TRBV2; CDR3: CASSDFGTGLINEQFF; DNA: TGTGCCAGCAGTGACTTCGGGACAGGGTTAATCAATGAGCAGTTCTTC
D: -; length: 19; size: -; J: TRBJ2-3; V: TRBV27; CDR3: CASSLAYGGATFSTDTQYF; DNA: TGTGCCAGCAGTTTAGCCTACGGGGGAGCCACCTTTAGCACAGATACGCAGTATTTT
D: -; length: 13; size: few; J: TRBJ1-5; V: TRBV30; CDR3: CAWSSDSNQPQHF; DNA: TGTGCCTGGAGTTCAGATAGCAATCAGCCCCAGCATTTT
D: -; length: 13; size: -; J: TRBJ2-2; V: TRBV2; CDR3: CASSGAGTGELFF; DNA: TGTGCCAGCAGTGGGGCGGGCACCGGGGAGCTGTTTTTT
D: -; length: 14; size: -; J: TRBJ1-3; V: TRBV6-5; CDR3: CASSLQHSGNTIYF; DNA: TGTGCCAGCAGTCTGCAACACTCTGGAAACACCATATATTTT
D: -; length: 16; size: -; J: TRBJ1-3; V: TRBV18; CDR3: CASSPRVDSPGNTIYF; DNA: TGTGCCAGCTCACCGCGGGTAGACTCGCCTGGAAACACCATATATTTT
D: -; length: 16; size: -; J: TRBJ1-1; V: TRBV14; CDR3: CASSLRRGRKDTEAFF; DNA: TGTGCCAGCAGCCTCCGCCGAGGGAGGAAGGACACTGAAGCTTTCTTT
D: -; length: 13; size: -; J: TRBJ1-6; V: TRBV2; CDR3: CASISDYNSPLHF; DNA: TGTGCCAGCATAAGCGACTATAATTCACCCCTCCACTTT
D: -; length: 15; size: -; J: TRBJ1-3; V: TRBV19; CDR3: CAPDPREVSGNTIYF; DNA: TGTGCCCCAGACCCCAGAGAGGTCTCTGGAAACACCATATATTTT
D: -; length: 14; size: -; J: TRBJ1-1; V: TRBV13; CDR3: CASSFEPGNTEAFF; DNA: TGTGCCAGCAGCTTTGAACCGGGAAACACTGAAGCTTTCTTT
D: -; length: 14; size: -; J: TRBJ1-6; V: TRBV6-1; CDR3: CASSAERGNSPLHF; DNA: TGTGCCAGCAGTGCCGAGCGGGGAAATTCACCCCTCCACTTT
D: -; length: 14; size: once; J: TRBJ2-3; V: TRBV6-5; CDR3: CASRLRKGTDTQYF; DNA: TGTGCCAGCAGACTCCGGAAGGGCACAGATACGCAGTATTTT
D: -; length: 14; size: -; J: TRBJ1-1; V: TRBV18; CDR3: CASSPAGGNTEAFF; DNA: TGTGCCAGCTCACCAGCAGGTGGAAACACTGAAGCTTTCTTT
D: TRBD2; length: 15; size: -; J: TRBJ2-7; V: TRBV11-3; CDR3: CASSLVAGVYHEQYF; DNA: TGTGCCAGCAGCTTAGTGGCGGGAGTTTACCACGAGCAGTACTTC
D: -; length: 17; size: -; J: TRBJ1-1; V: TRBV28; CDR3: CASSPLLYRLKGTEAFF; DNA: TGTGCCAGCAGTCCCCTTTTGTATAGGCTCAAGGGGACTGAAGCTTTCTTT
D: TRBD1; length: 15; size: -; J: TRBJ2-5; V: TRBV6-5; CDR3: CASSTGQAKQETQYF; DNA: TGTGCCAGCAGTACGGGACAGGCCAAGCAAGAGACCCAGTACTTC
D: -; length: 15; size: -; J: TRBJ1-3; V: TRBV5-6; CDR3: CASSLAAVSGNTIYF; DNA: TGTGCCAGCAGCTTGGCGGCAGTCTCTGGAAACACCATATATTTT
D: -; length: 13; size: -; J: TRBJ1-1; V: TRBV18; CDR3: CASSLKADTEAFF; DNA: TGTGCCAGCTCTTTGAAAGCGGACACTGAAGCTTTCTTT
D: -; length: 14; size: -; J: TRBJ1-1; V: TRBV6-4; CDR3: CASSENQGDVGAFF; DNA: TGTGCCAGCAGTGAGAATCAGGGTGATGTTGGAGCTTTCTTT
D: -; length: 13; size: -; J: TRBJ1-2; V: TRBV5-6; CDR3: CASRGGTGYGYTF; DNA: TGTGCCAGCAGGGGGGGGACGGGCTATGGCTACACCTTC
D: -; length: 13; size: -; J: TRBJ1-3; V: TRBV6-1; CDR3: CASSETGQDTIYF; DNA: TGTGCCAGCAGTGAAACAGGGCAGGACACCATATATTTT
D: -; length: 15; size: -; J: TRBJ1-3; V: TRBV6-1; CDR3: CASSEGKGGGNTIYF; DNA: TGTGCCAGCAGTGAGGGTAAAGGCGGTGGAAACACCATATATTTT
D: -; length: 14; size: -; J: TRBJ2-4; V: TRBV28; CDR3: CASAPGGQGIIQYF; DNA: TGTGCCAGCGCCCCTGGGGGGCAGGGGATAATTCAGTACTTC
D: -; length: 15; size: -; J: TRBJ1-4; V: TRBV7-8; CDR3: CASSLGHATNEKLFF; DNA: TGTGCCAGCAGCTTGGGACACGCAACTAATGAAAAACTGTTTTTT
D: TRBD2; length: 15; size: -; J: TRBJ2-5; V: TRBV5-1; CDR3: CASSLVAGGGETQYF; DNA: TGCGCCAGCAGCTTGGTAGCGGGGGGTGGAGAGACCCAGTACTTC
D: -; length: 13; size: -; J: TRBJ1-6; V: TRBV5-6; CDR3: CASSSGGNSPLHF; DNA: TGTGCCAGCAGCTCCGGGGGAAATTCACCCCTCCACTTT
D: TRBD2; length: 14; size: -; J: TRBJ2-1; V: TRBV6-6; CDR3: CASSFSGTTNEQFF; DNA: TGTGCCAGCAGTTTTTCCGGGACTACCAATGAGCAGTTCTTC
D: TRBD1; length: 13; size: -; J: TRBJ1-6; V: TRBV30; CDR3: CAWTGQYNSPLHF; DNA: TGTGCCTGGACGGGACAGTATAATTCACCCCTCCACTTT
D: TRBD1; length: 17; size: -; J: TRBJ1-5; V: TRBV4-1; CDR3: CASSLETGGTSNQPQHF; DNA: TGCGCCAGCAGCCTAGAGACAGGGGGGACTAGCAATCAGCCCCAGCATTTT
D: -; length: 13; size: -; J: TRBJ1-2; V: TRBV9; CDR3: CASSVLREGGYTF; DNA: TGTGCCAGCAGCGTACTCAGGGAGGGAGGCTACACCTTC
D: -; length: 13; size: -; J: TRBJ1-1; V: TRBV29-1; CDR3: CSSEAGLGAEAFF; DNA: TGCAGCTCTGAAGCGGGGTTAGGCGCTGAAGCTTTCTTT
D: -; length: 16; size: -; J: TRBJ1-2; V: TRBV5-4; CDR3: CASSLASGTDYYGYTF; DNA: TGTGCCAGCAGCTTGGCTTCGGGTACAGACTACTATGGCTACACCTTC
D: -; length: 12; size: -; J: TRBJ1-1; V: TRBV7-9; CDR3: CASSLSLSEAFF; DNA: TGTGCCAGCAGCTTGAGTCTCTCTGAAGCTTTCTTT
D: -; length: 15; size: once; J: TRBJ1-1; V: TRBV18; CDR3: CASSPPSSGSTEAFF; DNA: TGTGCCAGCTCACCACCATCCTCGGGTTCCACTGAAGCTTTCTTT